This entry concerns a single T cell receptor (beta chain). The sample comes from a study of control samples from healthy donors and cancer patients. With 4 bases clipped from V and 2 bases from J, the junction kept 7 bases outside the gene matches. The CDR3 runs 15 residues. Germline V gene lookup returns CDR1 MGHRA and CDR2 YSYEKL. Sequencing used immunoSEQ multiplex PCR; TCRdb keeps in-frame clones, though not all of them. Among 100,000 to 150,000 clones listed, 80% to 95% were seen once. This sequence originates from a woman in her forties or fifties in good health. Specimen: blood. This chain uses TRBV4-1 with TRBJ1-2, with 7 bases lining up with TRBD1. The CDR3 DNA reads as TGCGCCAGCAGCCCTATAACAGGGGTAAACTATGGCTACACCTTC. Translated: CASSPITGVNYGYTF.